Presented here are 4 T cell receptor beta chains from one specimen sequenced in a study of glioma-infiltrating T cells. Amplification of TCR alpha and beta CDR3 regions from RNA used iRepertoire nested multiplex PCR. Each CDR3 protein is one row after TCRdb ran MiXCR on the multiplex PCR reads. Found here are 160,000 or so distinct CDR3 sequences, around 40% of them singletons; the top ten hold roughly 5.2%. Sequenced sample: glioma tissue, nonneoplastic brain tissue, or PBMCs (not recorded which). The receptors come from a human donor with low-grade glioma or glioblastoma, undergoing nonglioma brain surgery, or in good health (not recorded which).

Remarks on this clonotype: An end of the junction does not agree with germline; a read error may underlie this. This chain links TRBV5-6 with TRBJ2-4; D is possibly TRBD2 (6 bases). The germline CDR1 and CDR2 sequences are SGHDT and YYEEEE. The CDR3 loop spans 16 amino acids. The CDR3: CASSLALEGAKNIQCF. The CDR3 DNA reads TGTGCCAGCAGCTTGGCCTTGGAGGGAGCCAAAAACATTCAGTGCTTC.

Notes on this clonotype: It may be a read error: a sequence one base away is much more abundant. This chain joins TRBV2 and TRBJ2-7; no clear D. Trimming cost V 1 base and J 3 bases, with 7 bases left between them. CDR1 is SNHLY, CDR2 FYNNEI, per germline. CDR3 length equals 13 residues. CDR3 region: CASSEVRVYEQYF. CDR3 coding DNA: TGTGCCAGCAGTGAAGTAAGGGTCTACGAGCAGTACTTC.

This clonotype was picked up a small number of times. The CDR3 DNA sequence: TGTGCCACCAGTGGCCCGGTTCTAAATACGCAGTATTTT. Translating it yields CATSGPVLNTQYF. The V and J genes are TRBV24-1 and TRBJ2-3; D gene uncertain. V was pared by 5 bases and J by 7 bases, with 12 bases between. Germline assignment: CDR1 KGHDR and CDR2 SFDVKD. The CDR3 loop spans 13 amino acids.

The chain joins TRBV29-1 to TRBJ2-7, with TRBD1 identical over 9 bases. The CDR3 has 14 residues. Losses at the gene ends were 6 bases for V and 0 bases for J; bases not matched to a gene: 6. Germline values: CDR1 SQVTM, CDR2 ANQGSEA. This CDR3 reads CSVGQGPSSYEQYF. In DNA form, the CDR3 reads TGCAGCGTCGGACAGGGGCCTAGCTCCTACGAGCAGTACTTC.